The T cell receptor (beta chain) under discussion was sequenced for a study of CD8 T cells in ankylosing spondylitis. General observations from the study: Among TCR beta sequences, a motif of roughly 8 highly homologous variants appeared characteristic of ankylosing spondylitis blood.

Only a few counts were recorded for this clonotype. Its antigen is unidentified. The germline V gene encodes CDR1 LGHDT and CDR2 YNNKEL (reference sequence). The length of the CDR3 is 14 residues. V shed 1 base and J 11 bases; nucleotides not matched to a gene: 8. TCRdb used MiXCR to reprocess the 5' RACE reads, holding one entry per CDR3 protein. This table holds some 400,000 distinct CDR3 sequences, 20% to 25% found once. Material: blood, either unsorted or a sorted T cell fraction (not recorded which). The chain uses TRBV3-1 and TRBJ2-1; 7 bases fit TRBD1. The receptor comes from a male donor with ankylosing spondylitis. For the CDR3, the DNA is TGTGCCAGCAGCCAAGCCCCTACAGGGGCTAAGCAGTTCTTC. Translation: CASSQAPTGAKQFF.